This T cell receptor (beta chain) was sequenced in a study of CD8+ T cells in alopecia areata. V gave up 2 bases and J gave up 0 bases, with 6 bases separating them. Germline values: CDR1 NNHNN, CDR2 SYGAGS (reference sequence). This CDR3 is 14 amino acids long. On this clone: One base away lies a much larger clone, so this may be a sequencing read error. Gene names and germline refer to mouse. The CDR3 end falls 4 residues outside the read, so it is completed with the germline J gene. This CDR3 is also generated by other DNA sequences in the sample.

The pooled cutaneous lymph node cells were sorted using several markers (CD4, CD8alpha, NKG2D, NKG2ACE and others). The authors extracted RNA and reverse transcribed it into cDNA as the sequencing template. TCRdb keeps only in-frame clones here, not all; method: immunoSEQ multiplex PCR. Observed in the sample are around 300,000 clones, none of them singletons. The sequenced material came from CD4+ T cells sorted from a lymph node. The TCR sequence derives from a C3H/HeJ mouse with alopecia areata. The strain's MHC haplotype is H2-k. The chain joins TRBV13-2 to TRBJ2-1, with D possibly matching TRBD2 (6 bases). CDR3 residues: CASGDWGNYAEQFF. The sequenced part of the CDR3 DNA is TGTGCCAGCGGTGACTGGGGTAACTATGCT.